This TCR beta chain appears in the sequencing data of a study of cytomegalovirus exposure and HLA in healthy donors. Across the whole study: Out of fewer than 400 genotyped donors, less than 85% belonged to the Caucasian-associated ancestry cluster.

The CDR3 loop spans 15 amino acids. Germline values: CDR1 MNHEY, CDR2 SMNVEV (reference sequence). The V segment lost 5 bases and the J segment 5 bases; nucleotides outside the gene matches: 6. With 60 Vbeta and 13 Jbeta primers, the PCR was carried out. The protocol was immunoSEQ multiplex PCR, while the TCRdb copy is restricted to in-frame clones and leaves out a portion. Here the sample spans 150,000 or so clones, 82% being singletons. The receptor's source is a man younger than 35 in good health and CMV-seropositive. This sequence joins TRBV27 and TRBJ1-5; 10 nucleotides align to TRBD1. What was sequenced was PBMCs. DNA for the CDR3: TGTGCCAGCAGTACCGCCGGGACAGGGGATCAGCCCCAGCATTTT. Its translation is CASSTAGTGDQPQHF.